The entry that follows covers one T cell receptor beta chain sequence. The record originates from a study of cytomegalovirus exposure and HLA in healthy donors. Germline V CDR1 and CDR2: SGHAT, FQNNGV. CDR3 length equals 12 residues. The ends were cut back, 5 bases at V and 3 bases at J, with 8 bases in the middle. The PCR employed 60 Vbeta primers together with 13 Jbeta primers. Clones were sequenced by immunoSEQ multiplex PCR, and TCRdb holds only the in-frame ones, with some missing. Found here are 220,000 or so clones, around 73% of them singletons; the top ten hold around 3.9%. Sequenced: PBMCs. This clonotype was sampled from a male donor in good health and CMV-seronegative. V usage is TRBV11-2 and J usage is TRBJ2-7, with D perhaps TRBD1 (6 bases). DNA for the CDR3: TGTGCCAGCAGCGGGGACATCTACGAGCAGTACTTC. It translates to CASSGDIYEQYF.